This T cell receptor (beta chain) appears in the sequencing data of a study of blood T cell repertoires in COVID-19. Across the whole study: Acute and convalescent COVID-19 samples came from the United States, Italy and Spain. T cells, B-cell-depleted T cells, or PBMCs provided the cDNA or gDNA that served as material.

Original data processing: Nucleated cell counts were estimated from reference gene primer amplification. Clones were read by immunoSEQ multiplex PCR, and TCRdb kept only the in-frame ones, dropping some. V, J and clone size reflect that table, while D and trimming were determined from the DNA. The data contain some 57,000 clones, almost 90% of them singletons. CDR1 MNHEY and CDR2 SMNVEV come from the germline V gene (reference sequence). The CDR3 runs to 14 residues. V lost 7 bases and J lost 4; bases outside the gene matches: 4. This chain uses TRBV27 with TRBJ2-5; 12 bases are shared with TRBD2. The material sequenced was peripheral blood. The receptor's source is a man aged 55 to 69 with active COVID-19. DNA for the CDR3: TGTGCCAGCAAAACTAGCGGGAGGCGAGAGACCCAGTACTTC. Translated: CASKTSGRRETQYF.